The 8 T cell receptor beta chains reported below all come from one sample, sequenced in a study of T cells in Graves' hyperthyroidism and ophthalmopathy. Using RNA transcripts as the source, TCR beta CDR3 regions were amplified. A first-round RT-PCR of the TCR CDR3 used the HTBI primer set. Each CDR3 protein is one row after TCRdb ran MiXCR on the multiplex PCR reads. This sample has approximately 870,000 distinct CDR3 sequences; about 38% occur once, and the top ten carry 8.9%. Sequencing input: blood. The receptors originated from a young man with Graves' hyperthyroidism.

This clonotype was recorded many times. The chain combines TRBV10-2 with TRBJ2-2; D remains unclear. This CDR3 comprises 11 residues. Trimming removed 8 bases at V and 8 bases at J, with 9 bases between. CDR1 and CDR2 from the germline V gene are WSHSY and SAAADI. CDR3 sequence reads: CASHISGELFF. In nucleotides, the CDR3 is TGCGCCAGCCACATTTCGGGGGAGCTGTTTTTT.

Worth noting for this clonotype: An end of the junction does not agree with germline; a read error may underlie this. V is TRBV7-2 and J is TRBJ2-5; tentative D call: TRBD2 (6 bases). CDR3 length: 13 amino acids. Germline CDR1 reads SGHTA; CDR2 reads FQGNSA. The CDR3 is CASSLAASGVWDF. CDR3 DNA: TGTGCCAGCAGCTTAGCGGCCTCGGGAGTCTGGGACTTC.

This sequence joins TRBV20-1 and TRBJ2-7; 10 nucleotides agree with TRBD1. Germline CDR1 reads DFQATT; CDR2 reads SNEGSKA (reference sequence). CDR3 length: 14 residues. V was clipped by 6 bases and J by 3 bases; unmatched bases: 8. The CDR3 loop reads CSAEGTGDGYEQYF. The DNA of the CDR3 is TGCAGTGCCGAGGGGACAGGGGATGGCTACGAGCAGTACTTC.

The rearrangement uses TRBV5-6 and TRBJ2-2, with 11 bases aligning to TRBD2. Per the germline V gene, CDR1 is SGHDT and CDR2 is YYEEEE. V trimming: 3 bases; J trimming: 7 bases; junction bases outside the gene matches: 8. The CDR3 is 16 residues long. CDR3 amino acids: CASSSFGTSGDGELFF. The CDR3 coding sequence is TGTGCCAGCAGCTCCTTCGGGACTAGCGGCGACGGGGAGCTGTTTTTT. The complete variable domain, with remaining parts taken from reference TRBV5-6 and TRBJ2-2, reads DAGVTQSPTHLIKTRGQQVTLRCSPKSGHDTVSWYQQALGQGPQFIFQYYEEEERQRGNFPDRFSGHQFPNYSSELNVNALLLGDSALYLCASSSFGTSGDGELFFGEGSRLTVL.

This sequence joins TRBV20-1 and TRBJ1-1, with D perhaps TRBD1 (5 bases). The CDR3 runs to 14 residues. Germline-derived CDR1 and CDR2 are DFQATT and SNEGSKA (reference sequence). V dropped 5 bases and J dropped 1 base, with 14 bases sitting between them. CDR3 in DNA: TGCAGTGCTTCACACGGCAGGGCGAACACTGAAGCTTTCTTT. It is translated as CSASHGRANTEAFF.

In DNA, the CDR3 is TGCAGTGGACGCGAGAGGGTTCTCCAAGAGACCCAGTACTTC. Protein sequence: CSGRERVLQETQYF. The genes are TRBV20-1 and TRBJ2-5; the D gene is possibly TRBD2 (5 bases). This CDR3 is built from 14 residues. Germline CDR1 reads DFQATT; CDR2 reads SNEGSKA (reference sequence). The V gene lost 7 bases and the J gene lost 1 base, with 16 bases spanning the gap.

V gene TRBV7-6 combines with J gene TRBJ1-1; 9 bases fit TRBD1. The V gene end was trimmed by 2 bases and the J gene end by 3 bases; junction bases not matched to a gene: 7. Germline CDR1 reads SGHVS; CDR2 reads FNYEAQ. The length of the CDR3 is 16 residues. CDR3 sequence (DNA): TGTGCCAGCAGCTTAACAGGGGGCGCCGAGGACACTGAAGCTTTCTTT. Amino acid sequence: CASSLTGGAEDTEAFF.

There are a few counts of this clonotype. CDR3 sequence: CASSLGSGLAQETQYF. The CDR3 DNA is TGTGCCAGCAGCTTAGGCTCGGGACTGGCACAAGAGACCCAGTACTTC. This sequence joins TRBV7-2 and TRBJ2-5, with a possible D match to TRBD2 (6 bases). Germline V gene data show CDR1 as SGHTA and CDR2 as FQGNSA. V was shortened by 1 base and J by 2 bases, with 14 bases between the two germline ends. CDR3 length: 16 residues.